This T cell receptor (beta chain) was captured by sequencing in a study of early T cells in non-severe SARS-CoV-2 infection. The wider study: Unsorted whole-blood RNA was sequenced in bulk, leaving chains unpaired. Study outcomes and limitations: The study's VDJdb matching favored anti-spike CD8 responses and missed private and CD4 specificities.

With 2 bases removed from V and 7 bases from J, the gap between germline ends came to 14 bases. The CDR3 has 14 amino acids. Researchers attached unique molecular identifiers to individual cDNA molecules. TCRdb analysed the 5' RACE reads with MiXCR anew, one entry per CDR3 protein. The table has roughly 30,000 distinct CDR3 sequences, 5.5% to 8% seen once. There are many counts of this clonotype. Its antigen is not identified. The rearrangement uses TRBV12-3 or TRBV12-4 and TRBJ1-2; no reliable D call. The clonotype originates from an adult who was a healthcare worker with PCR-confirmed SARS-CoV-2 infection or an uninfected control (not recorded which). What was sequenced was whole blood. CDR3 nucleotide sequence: TGTGCCAGCAGTTTACAAGGGTCCCTTAGTGGCTACACCTTC. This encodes CASSLQGSLSGYTF.